The clone carrying this T cell receptor (beta chain) was counted only a few times. What it recognizes is unknown. Trimming at V came to 5 bases and at J to 13 bases, leaving 22 bases not matched to a gene. This CDR3 has 18 residues. Germline V gene sequence: CDR1 DFQATT, CDR2 SNEGSKA (reference sequence). Unique molecular identifiers were carried by the TCR beta cDNA libraries. TCRdb redid the calling of the PCR reads with MiXCR, one entry per CDR3 protein. The table records roughly 540,000 distinct CDR3 sequences, under 40% of them present only once. These data are taken from a study of post-analysis software for immune sequencing data. Study at large: Recorded disease courses covered relapsing-remitting, secondary progressive and progressive-relapsing multiple sclerosis. Some patients had no subtype annotation. Overall study results and limits: TRBV5-6, TRBV5-1 and TRBV20-1 belonged to a set of about 5 TRBV segments that were more frequent in patients than controls.

This receptor was identified in a girl aged 2-17 years with multiple sclerosis. The rearrangement links TRBV20-1 to TRBJ2-1, with 14 positions matching TRBD2. Material: blood. For the CDR3, the DNA is TGCAGTGCTTTTGGACTAGCGGGGGGCCAGGATGGGGCAGAGACCCAGTTCTTC. This sequence encodes CSAFGLAGGQDGAETQFF.